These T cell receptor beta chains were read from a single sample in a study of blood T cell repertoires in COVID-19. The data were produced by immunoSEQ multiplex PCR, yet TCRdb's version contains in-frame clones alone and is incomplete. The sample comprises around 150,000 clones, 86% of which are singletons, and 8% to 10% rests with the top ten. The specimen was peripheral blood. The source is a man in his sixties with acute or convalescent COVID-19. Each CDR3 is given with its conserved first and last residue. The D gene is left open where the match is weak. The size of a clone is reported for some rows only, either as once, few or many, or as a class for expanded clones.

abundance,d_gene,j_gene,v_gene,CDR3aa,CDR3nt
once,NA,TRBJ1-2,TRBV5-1,CASSFQGQGYGYTF,TGCGCCAGCAGCTTTCAGGGCCAGGGCTATGGCTACACCTTC
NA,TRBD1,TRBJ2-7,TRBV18,CASSDQGAPYEQYF,TGTGCCAGCTCAGACCAGGGGGCCCCCTACGAGCAGTACTTC
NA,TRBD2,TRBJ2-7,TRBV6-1,CASSEPTSGRSRGYEQYF,TGTGCCAGCAGTGAGCCTACTAGCGGGAGAAGTAGGGGCTACGAGCAGTACTTC
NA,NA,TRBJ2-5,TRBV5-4,CASRTDSARETQYF,TGTGCCAGCAGAACAGACAGCGCCCGAGAGACCCAGTACTTC
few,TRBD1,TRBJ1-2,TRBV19,CASSKGQTNYGYTF,TGTGCCAGTAGTAAGGGACAGACTAACTATGGCTACACCTTC
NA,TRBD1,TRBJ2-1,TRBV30,CAWKGWTGELGEQFF,TGTGCCTGGAAGGGGTGGACAGGGGAGTTAGGTGAGCAGTTCTTC
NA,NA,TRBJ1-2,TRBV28,CASSLGRGRGYTF,TGTGCCAGCAGTTTAGGCAGGGGAAGAGGCTACACCTTC
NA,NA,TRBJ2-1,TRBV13,CASRSTGRNEQFF,TGTGCCAGCAGATCGACAGGGAGGAATGAGCAGTTCTTC
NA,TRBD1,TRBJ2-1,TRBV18,CASSPPGQGHNEQFF,TGTGCCAGCTCACCACCGGGACAGGGTCACAATGAGCAGTTCTTC
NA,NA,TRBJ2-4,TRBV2,CASSGAAGNIQYF,TGTGCCAGCAGTGGGGCGGCGGGAAACATTCAGTACTTC
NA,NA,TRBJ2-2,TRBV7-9,CASSSSAGELFF,TGTGCCAGCAGCTCCTCGGCCGGGGAGCTGTTTTTT
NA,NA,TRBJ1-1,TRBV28,CASSLGVRGEAFF,TGTGCCAGCAGTTTAGGGGTGCGGGGCGAAGCTTTCTTT
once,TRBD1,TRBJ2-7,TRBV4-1,CASSQDTGGYEQYF,TGCGCCAGCAGCCAAGATACAGGGGGCTACGAGCAGTACTTC
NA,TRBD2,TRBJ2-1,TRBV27,CASSFGGRTPGEQFF,TGTGCCAGCAGTTTCGGCGGGAGGACCCCAGGGGAGCAGTTCTTC
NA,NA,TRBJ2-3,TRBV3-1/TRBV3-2,CASSQEASLTDTQYF,TGTGCCAGCAGCCAAGAAGCCTCCCTCACAGATACGCAGTATTTT
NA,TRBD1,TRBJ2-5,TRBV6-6,CASSRGTGGMEETQYF,TGTGCCAGCAGTCGGGGGACAGGGGGGATGGAAGAGACCCAGTACTTC
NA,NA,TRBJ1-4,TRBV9,CASTVGVGGTNEKLFF,TGTGCCAGCACAGTAGGTGTCGGGGGAACTAATGAAAAACTGTTTTTT
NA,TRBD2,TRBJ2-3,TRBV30,CAWSTMAGGTDTQYF,TGTGCCTGGAGTACCATGGCGGGAGGGACAGATACGCAGTATTTT
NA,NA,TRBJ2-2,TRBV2,CASSDAGTTDTGELFF,TGTGCCAGCAGTGACGCCGGGACAACGGACACCGGGGAGCTGTTTTTT
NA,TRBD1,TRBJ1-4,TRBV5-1,CASSGGQANEKLFF,TGCGCCAGCAGCGGCGGACAGGCGAATGAAAAACTGTTTTTT
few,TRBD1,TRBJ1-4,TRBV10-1,CASSKDRVGEKLFF,TGCGCCAGCAGTAAGGACAGGGTTGGTGAAAAACTGTTTTTT
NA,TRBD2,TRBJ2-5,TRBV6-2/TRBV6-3,CASSYSISGRYQETQYF,TGTGCCAGCAGTTATTCAATTAGCGGGCGGTACCAAGAGACCCAGTACTTC
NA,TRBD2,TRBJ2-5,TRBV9,CASSPGGSRRETQYF,TGTGCCAGCAGCCCGGGGGGGAGTCGGAGGGAGACCCAGTACTTC
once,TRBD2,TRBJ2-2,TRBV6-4,CASSDIGGTNTGELFF,TGTGCCAGCAGTGACATCGGGGGGACGAACACCGGGGAGCTGTTTTTT
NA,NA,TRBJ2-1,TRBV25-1,CASSEYMSVRASNEQFF,TGTGCCAGCAGTGAATATATGTCGGTCAGGGCAAGCAATGAGCAGTTCTTC
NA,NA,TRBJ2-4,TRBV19,CASRSGEIGKNIQYF,TGTGCCAGTAGGAGTGGGGAGATTGGCAAAAACATTCAGTACTTC
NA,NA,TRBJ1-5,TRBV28,CASSLSPNQPQHF,TGTGCCAGCAGTTTATCCCCGAATCAGCCCCAGCATTTT
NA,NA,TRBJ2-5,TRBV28,CASSQGGADQETQYF,TGTGCCAGCAGTCAAGGGGGGGCGGACCAAGAGACCCAGTACTTC
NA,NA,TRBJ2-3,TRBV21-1,CASSKALLNTDTQYF,TGTGCCAGCAGCAAAGCGCTGCTAAACACAGATACGCAGTATTTT
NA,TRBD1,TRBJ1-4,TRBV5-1,CASTGMTGPNEKLFF,TGCGCCAGCACCGGAATGACAGGGCCTAATGAAAAACTGTTTTTT
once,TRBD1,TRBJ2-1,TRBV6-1,CATGQGARVEQFF,TGTGCCACGGGACAGGGGGCCCGTGTAGAGCAGTTCTTC
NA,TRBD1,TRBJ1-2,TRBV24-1,CATSDPGQGTYGYTF,TGTGCCACCAGTGATCCCGGACAGGGGACCTATGGCTACACCTTC
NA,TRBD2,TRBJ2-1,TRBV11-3,CASSPGLAGVSEQFF,TGTGCCAGCAGCCCGGGACTAGCGGGAGTAAGCGAGCAGTTCTTC
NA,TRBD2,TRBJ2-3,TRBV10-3,CAISNQLAGDVRDTQYF,TGTGCCATCAGCAACCAACTAGCGGGAGACGTTAGAGATACGCAGTATTTT
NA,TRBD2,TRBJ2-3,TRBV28,CASSTSAGTDTQYF,TGTGCCAGCAGCACTAGCGCCGGCACAGATACGCAGTATTTT
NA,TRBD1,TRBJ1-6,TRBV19,CASRRTGDSPLHF,TGTGCCAGTAGGAGGACAGGGGATTCACCCCTCCACTTT
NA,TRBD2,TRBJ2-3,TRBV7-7,CASSLAGSRGDTQYF,TGTGCTAGCAGCTTAGCGGGCTCTCGTGGGGATACGCAGTATTTT
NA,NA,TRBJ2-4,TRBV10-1,CASSDPTGKNIQYF,TGCGCCAGCAGTGACCCGACGGGCAAAAACATTCAGTACTTC
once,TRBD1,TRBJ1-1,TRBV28,CASLSFHRGQATEAFF,TGTGCCAGCCTCTCTTTTCACAGGGGGCAAGCCACTGAAGCTTTCTTT
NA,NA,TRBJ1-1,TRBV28,CASSLQAPREAFF,TGTGCCAGCAGTTTACAGGCACCCCGTGAAGCTTTCTTT
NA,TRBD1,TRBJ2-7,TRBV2,CASNDRGPSYEQYF,TGTGCCAGCAATGACAGGGGGCCTTCCTACGAGCAGTACTTC
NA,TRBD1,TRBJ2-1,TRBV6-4,CASSDHGTAEGVIYNEQFF,TGTGCCAGCAGTGACCATGGGACAGCCGAAGGGGTAATTTACAATGAGCAGTTCTTC